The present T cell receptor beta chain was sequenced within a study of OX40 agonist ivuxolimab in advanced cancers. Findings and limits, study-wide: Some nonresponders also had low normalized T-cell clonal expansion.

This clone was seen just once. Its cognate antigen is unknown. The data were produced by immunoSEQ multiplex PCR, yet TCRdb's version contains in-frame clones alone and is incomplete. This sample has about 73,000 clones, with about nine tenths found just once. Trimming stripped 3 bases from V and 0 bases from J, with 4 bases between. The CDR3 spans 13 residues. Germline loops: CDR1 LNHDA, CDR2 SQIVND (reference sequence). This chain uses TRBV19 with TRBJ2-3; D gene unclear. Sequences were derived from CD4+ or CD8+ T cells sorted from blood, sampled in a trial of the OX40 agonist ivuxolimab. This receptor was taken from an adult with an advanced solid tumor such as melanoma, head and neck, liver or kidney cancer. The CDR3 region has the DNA TGTGCCAGTAGTATGGGCAGCACAGATACGCAGTATTTT. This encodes CASSMGSTDTQYF.